The 6 T cell receptor beta chains presented below share a single source sample, sequenced in a study of cytomegalovirus exposure and HLA in healthy donors. 60 Vbeta and 13 Jbeta primers were used in PCR. Some clones are missing from TCRdb's copy, which holds only in-frame ones; the method was immunoSEQ multiplex PCR. Of 250,000 to 350,000 clones listed, approximately 80% are singletons. The specimen sequenced was PBMCs. Receptors were obtained from a girl aged 2-10 years in good health and CMV-seronegative.

This clone has just a few counts. The chain couples TRBV6-1 to TRBJ2-7, with D possibly TRBD2 on 5 matching bases. This CDR3 contains 13 residues. Looked up from germline, CDR1 is MNHNS and CDR2 is SASEGT. Trimming cost V 10 bases and J 0 bases, with 13 bases left between them. Here the CDR3 reads CATHRDPSYEQYF. The CDR3 DNA follows: TGTGCCACGCACCGGGATCCCTCCTACGAGCAGTACTTC.

The chain is built from TRBV28 and TRBJ2-7; TRBD1 might be the D (6 bases). Germline lookup yields CDR1 MDHEN and CDR2 SYDVKM. The V and J ends lost 1 base and 6 bases respectively, with 10 bases between them. This CDR3 region has 13 residues. CDR3 DNA sequence: TGTGCCAGCAGTTTATCCAGGGGTGGCGAGCAGTACTTC. It specifies CASSLSRGGEQYF.

The CDR3 spells CASSSRGLGDNEQFF. CDR3 coding DNA: TGTGCCAGCAGCTCGCGGGGTCTTGGGGACAATGAGCAGTTCTTC. The rearrangement links TRBV7-4 to TRBJ2-1, with a possible D match to TRBD2 (6 bases). The CDR3 covers 15 residues. Germline CDR1 SGHVT, CDR2 SQSDAQ. V was shortened by 4 bases and J by 5 bases, with 15 bases between the two germline ends.

This clone was seen only a few times. This CDR3 reads CASSLASGGNNGEFF. DNA for the CDR3: TGTGCCAGCAGCTTAGCTAGCGGGGGGAACAACGGGGAGTTCTTC. The chain links TRBV7-9 to TRBJ2-1; 10 nucleotides match TRBD2. Per the germline V gene, CDR1 is SEHNR and CDR2 is FQNEAQ (reference sequence). The CDR3 consists of 15 residues. Trimming took 0 bases from V and 14 from J; bases not matched to a gene: 10.

The chain carries TRBV27 and TRBJ2-7, with D perhaps matching TRBD2 (5 bases). The CDR3 spans 12 residues. V dropped 4 bases and J dropped 3 bases, with 7 bases sitting between them. Germline V lookup: CDR1 MNHEY, CDR2 SMNVEV (reference sequence). The CDR3 here is CASSSGVYEQYF. The CDR3 nucleotides are TGTGCCAGCAGTTCCGGGGTCTACGAGCAGTACTTC.

The V gene is TRBV5-1, the J gene TRBJ2-5, with 7 bases identical to TRBD1. The germline CDR1 and CDR2 sequences are SGHRS and YFSETQ. V dropped 4 bases and J dropped 3; count of bases not matched to a gene: 6. The CDR3 is made up of 14 amino acids. DNA for the CDR3: TGCGCCAGCAGCAAAGGGACAGTGAAAGAGACCCAGTACTTC. Protein: CASSKGTVKETQYF.